This T cell receptor beta chain was captured by sequencing in a study of blood T cells in healthy people across ages. This clonotype was observed many times. Antigen: not known. Germline-derived CDR1 and CDR2 are MNHNY and SVGAGI (reference sequence). The CDR3 contains 12 residues. The ends were cut back, 4 bases at V and 5 bases at J, with 8 bases in the middle. Study-wide points: Roughly linear declines in TCR beta diversity per million T cells occurred with age.

The second PCR ran about 6 to 11 cycles with a sample-barcoded 5' primer and J-beta primers. Each CDR3 protein is one row after TCRdb ran MiXCR on the 5' RACE reads. Of 1.4 million or so distinct CDR3 sequences in the sample, 42% were seen once. V gene TRBV6-6 combines with J gene TRBJ1-2, with D hard to call. The clonotype originates from a woman under 30 in good health. The source material was blood. The CDR3 loop is CASSLTEYGYTF. CDR3 bases: TGTGCCAGCAGTTTAACGGAGTATGGCTACACCTTC.